What follows describes a single T cell receptor (beta chain). In the original analysis: For nucleated cells, counts were estimated from reference gene primer amplification. Libraries were prepared by immunoSEQ multiplex PCR; TCRdb keeps only in-frame clonotypes and omits some of them. V and J calls and clone size follow that table, whereas D and trimming were derived from the DNA. Of 280,000 or so clones listed, around 85% are singletons. These data are taken from a study of blood T cell repertoires in COVID-19. Across the whole study: Both acute and convalescent COVID-19 samples were obtained from the United States, Italy and Spain. PBMCs, B-cell-depleted T cells, or T cells provided the cDNA or gDNA that made up the material.

V was pared by 0 bases and J by 4 bases, with 5 bases of the junction left unmatched. Per germline, CDR1 LNHNV and CDR2 YYDKDF (reference sequence). This CDR3 has 17 amino acids. The chain employs TRBV15 and TRBJ2-1; 11 bases align to TRBD2. This TCR derives from a woman aged 30 to 39 who had recovered from COVID-19. The specimen sequenced was peripheral blood. CDR3 in amino acids: CATSRDLGTSGYNEQFF. DNA for the CDR3: TGTGCCACCAGCAGAGATTTAGGGACTAGCGGTTACAATGAGCAGTTCTTC.